This T cell receptor (beta chain) was recovered during a study of cytomegalovirus exposure and HLA in healthy donors. Findings and limits, study-wide: The study flagged around 160 TCR beta chains as cytomegalovirus-associated.

The CDR3 consists of 13 residues. Trimming stripped 1 base from V and 5 bases from J, with 8 bases between. CDR1 is MGHRA and CDR2 is YSYEKL in the germline V gene. This clone was detected only once. Its antigen is undetermined. Assay used: immunoSEQ multiplex PCR; TCRdb lists only in-frame clones, some missing. Among some 150,000 clones listed, about 87% were seen once. Material for sequencing was PBMCs. V is TRBV4-1 and J is TRBJ2-5, with D uncertain. This sequence was found in a man younger than 35 in good health and CMV-seropositive. CDR3 nucleotides: TGCGCCAGCAGCCAAGGTCCCGGTGAGACCCAGTACTTC. Translation gives CASSQGPGETQYF.